This TCR beta chain was recovered during a study of T-cell reconstitution after alpha-beta-depleted transplantation in children. CDR3 size: 14 residues. Trimming at V came to 6 bases and at J to 4 bases, leaving 9 bases not matched to a gene. Germline CDR1 is DFQATT and CDR2 is SNEGSKA (reference sequence). The library targeted TCRbeta and was prepared with unique molecular identifiers. TCRdb redid the calling of the PCR reads with MiXCR, one entry per CDR3 protein. The top ten hold under 35% of the sample, which has about 470,000 distinct CDR3 sequences, roughly 43% seen once. The chain couples TRBV20-1 to TRBJ2-1; 7 nucleotides align to TRBD2. This specimen consisted of PBMCs, obtained before TCRalphabeta/CD19-depleted stem cell transplant. The sequence was collected from a girl aged 2 to 10 with aplastic anemia, due to receive a stem cell transplant. This CDR3 is CSAKTSLSYNEQFF. Here the CDR3 DNA reads TGCAGTGCCAAGACTAGCCTTTCATACAATGAGCAGTTCTTC.